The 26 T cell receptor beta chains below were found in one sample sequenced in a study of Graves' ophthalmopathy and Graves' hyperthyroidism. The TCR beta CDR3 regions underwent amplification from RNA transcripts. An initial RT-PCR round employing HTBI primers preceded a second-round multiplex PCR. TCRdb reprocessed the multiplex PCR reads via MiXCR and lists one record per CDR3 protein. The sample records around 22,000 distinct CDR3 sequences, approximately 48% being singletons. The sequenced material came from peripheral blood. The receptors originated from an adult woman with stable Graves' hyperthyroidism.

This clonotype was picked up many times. In nucleotides, the CDR3 is TGCAGTGCTAGAAACGGGACTAGCGGGAGTTTTTACGAGCAGTACTTC. The encoded protein is CSARNGTSGSFYEQYF. The chain uses TRBV20-1 and TRBJ2-7, with TRBD2 identical over 14 bases. J lost 4 bases, V lost 2 bases, and 7 bases had no gene match. CDR1 is DFQATT and CDR2 is SNEGSKA in the germline V gene (reference sequence). CDR3 size: 16 residues.

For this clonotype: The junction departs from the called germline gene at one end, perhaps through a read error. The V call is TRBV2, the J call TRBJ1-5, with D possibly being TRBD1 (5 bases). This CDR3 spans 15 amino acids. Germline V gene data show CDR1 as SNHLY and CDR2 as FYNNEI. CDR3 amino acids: CASSIRTWGNQPLHF. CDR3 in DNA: TGTGCCAGCAGCATCCGGACCTGGGGCAATCAGCCCCTGCATTTT.

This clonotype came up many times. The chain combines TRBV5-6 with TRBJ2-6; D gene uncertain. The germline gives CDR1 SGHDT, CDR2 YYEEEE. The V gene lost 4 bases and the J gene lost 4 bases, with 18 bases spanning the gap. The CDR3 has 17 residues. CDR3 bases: TGTGCCAGCAGCCCCTCGGGTCTTTCGAGCGGGGCCAACGTCCTGACTTTC. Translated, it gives CASSPSGLSSGANVLTF. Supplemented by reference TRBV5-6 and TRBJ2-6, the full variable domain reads DAGVTQSPTHLIKTRGQQVTLRCSPKSGHDTVSWYQQALGQGPQFIFQYYEEEERQRGNFPDRFSGHQFPNYSSELNVNALLLGDSALYLCASSPSGLSSGANVLTFGAGSRLTVL.

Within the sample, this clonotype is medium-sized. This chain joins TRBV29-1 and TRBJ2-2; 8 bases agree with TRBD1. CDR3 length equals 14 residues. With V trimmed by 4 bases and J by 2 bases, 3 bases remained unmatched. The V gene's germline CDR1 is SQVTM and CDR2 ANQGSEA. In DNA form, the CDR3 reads TGCAGCGTTGCAGGACAGGGTAACACCGGGGAGCTGTTTTTT. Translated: CSVAGQGNTGELFF.

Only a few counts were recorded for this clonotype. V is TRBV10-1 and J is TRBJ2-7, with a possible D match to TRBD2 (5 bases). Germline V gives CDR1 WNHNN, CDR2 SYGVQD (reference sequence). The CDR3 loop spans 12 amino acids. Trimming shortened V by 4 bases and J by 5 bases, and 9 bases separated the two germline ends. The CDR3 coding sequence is TGCGCCAGCAGTGCACGCGGGCACGAGCAGTACTTC. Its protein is CASSARGHEQYF.

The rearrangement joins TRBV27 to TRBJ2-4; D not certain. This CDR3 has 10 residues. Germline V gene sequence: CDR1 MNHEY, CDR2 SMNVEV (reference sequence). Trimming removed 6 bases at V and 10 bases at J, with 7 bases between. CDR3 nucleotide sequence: TGTGCCAGCAGACAGAAAATTCAGTACTTC. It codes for CASRQKIQYF.

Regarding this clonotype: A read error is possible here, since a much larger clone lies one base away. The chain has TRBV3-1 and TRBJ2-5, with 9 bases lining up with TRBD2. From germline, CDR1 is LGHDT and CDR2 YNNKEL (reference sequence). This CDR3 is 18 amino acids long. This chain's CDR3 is CASGQTGSGRPYQETQYF. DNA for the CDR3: TGTGCCAGCGGCCAGACGGGGAGCGGGAGGCCGTACCAAGAGACCCAGTACTTC.

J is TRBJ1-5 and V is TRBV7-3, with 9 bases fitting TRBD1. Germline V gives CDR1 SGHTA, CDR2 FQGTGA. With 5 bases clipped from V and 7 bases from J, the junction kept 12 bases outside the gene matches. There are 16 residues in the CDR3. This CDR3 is CASSVTSGTGWQPQHF. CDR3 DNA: TGTGCCAGCAGCGTCACTAGCGGGACAGGGTGGCAGCCCCAGCATTTT.

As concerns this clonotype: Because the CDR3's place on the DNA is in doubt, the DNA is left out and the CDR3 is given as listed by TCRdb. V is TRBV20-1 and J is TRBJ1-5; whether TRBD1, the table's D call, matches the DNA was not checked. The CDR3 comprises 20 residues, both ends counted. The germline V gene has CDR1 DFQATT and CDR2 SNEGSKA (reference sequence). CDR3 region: CSARRTGKEKLFFGSGTQHF.

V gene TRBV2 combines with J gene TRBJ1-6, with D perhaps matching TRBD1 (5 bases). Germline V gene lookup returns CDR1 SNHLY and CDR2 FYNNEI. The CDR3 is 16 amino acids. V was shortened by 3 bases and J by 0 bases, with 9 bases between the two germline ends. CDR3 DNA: TGTGCCAGCAGTGAGGGGCACAGCTCCTATAATTCACCCCTCCACTTT. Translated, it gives CASSEGHSSYNSPLHF.

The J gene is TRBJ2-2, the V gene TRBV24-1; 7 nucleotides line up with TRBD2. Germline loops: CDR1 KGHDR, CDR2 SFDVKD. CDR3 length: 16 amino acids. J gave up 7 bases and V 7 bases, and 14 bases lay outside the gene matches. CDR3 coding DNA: TGTGCCACCAGCAGCTTGGAACAAGCGGGGCGCGGGGAGCTGTTTTTT. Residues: CATSSLEQAGRGELFF.

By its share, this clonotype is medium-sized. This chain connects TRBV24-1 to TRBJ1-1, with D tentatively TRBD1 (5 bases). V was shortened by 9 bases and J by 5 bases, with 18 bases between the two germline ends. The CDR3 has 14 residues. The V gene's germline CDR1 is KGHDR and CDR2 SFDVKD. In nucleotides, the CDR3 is TGTGCCACCGCGCCCGCAGGGAGGACGACTGAAGCTTTCTTT. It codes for CATAPAGRTTEAFF.

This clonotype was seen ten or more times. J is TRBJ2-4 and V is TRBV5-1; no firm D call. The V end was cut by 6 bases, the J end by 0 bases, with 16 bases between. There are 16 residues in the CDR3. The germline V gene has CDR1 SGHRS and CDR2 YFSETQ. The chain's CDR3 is CASTTTPEGAKNIQYF. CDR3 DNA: TGCGCCAGCACTACAACCCCCGAAGGAGCCAAAAACATTCAGTACTTC.

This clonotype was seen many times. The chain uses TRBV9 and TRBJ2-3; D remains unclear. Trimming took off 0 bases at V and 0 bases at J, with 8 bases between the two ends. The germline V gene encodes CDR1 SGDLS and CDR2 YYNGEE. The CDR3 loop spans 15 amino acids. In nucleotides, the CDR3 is TGTGCCAGCAGCGTAGCGGCGCCTAGCACAGATACGCAGTATTTT. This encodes CASSVAAPSTDTQYF.

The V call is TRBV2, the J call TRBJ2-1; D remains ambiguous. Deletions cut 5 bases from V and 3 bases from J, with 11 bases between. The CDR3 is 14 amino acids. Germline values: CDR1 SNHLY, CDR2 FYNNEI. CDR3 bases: TGTGCCAGCAGTCGTGGGCCGGTCTACAATGAGCAGTTCTTC. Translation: CASSRGPVYNEQFF.

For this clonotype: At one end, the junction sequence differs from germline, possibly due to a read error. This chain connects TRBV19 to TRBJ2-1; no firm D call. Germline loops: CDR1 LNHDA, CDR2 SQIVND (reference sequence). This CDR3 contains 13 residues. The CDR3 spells CASSIGGYNEQFF. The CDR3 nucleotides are TGTGCCAGCAGTATAGGTGGTTACAATGAGCAGTTCTTT.

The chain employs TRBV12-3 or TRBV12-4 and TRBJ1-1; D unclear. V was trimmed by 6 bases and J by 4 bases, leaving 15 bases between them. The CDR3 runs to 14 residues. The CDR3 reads CASSQLGAVTEAFF. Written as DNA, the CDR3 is TGTGCCAGCAGCCAACTTGGCGCGGTCACTGAAGCTTTCTTT.

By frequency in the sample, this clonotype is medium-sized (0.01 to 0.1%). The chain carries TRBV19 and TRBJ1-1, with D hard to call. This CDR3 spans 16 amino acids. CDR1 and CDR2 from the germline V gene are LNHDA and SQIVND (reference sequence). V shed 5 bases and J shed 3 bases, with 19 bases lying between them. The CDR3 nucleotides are TGTGCCAGTAGTCCCCTGGTGAGGCAGATAGACACTGAAGCTTTCTTT. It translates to CASSPLVRQIDTEAFF.

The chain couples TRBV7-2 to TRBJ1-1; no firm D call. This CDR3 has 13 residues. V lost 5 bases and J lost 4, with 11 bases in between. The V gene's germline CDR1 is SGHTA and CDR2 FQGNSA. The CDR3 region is CASSVRSVTEAFF. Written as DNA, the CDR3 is TGTGCCAGCAGCGTCAGGTCGGTCACTGAAGCTTTCTTT.

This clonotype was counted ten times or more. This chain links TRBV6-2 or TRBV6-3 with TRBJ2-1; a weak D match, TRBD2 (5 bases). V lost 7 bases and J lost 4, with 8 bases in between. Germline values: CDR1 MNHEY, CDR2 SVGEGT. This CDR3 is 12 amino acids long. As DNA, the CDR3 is TGTGCCAGCAAAGAGGGATACAATGAGCAGTTCTTC. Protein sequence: CASKEGYNEQFF.

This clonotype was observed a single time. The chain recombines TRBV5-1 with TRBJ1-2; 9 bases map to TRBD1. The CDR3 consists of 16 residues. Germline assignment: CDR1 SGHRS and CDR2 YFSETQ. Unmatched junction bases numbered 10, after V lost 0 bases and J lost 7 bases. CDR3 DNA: TGCGCCAGCAGCTTGGATGGGGACAGGGAGTTCTCTGGCTACACCTTC. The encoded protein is CASSLDGDREFSGYTF.

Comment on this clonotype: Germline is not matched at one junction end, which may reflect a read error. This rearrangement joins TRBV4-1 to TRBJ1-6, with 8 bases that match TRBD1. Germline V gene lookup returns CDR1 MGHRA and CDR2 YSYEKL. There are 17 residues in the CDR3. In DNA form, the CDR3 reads TGCGCCAACAGCCATACAACAGGGGGGTCCTATGATTCACCCCTCCACTTT. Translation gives CANSHTTGGSYDSPLHF.

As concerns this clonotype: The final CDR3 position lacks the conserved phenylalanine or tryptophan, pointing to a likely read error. The CDR3 DNA follows: TGTGCCAGCAGCTGGGGGGGTACCGTAGCGGACACTGAAGCTTTCCTC. Its protein is CASSWGGTVADTEAFL. This chain joins TRBV5-4 and TRBJ1-1; D perhaps matches TRBD1 (5 bases). This CDR3 spans 16 amino acids. V gave up 3 bases and J gave up 3 bases, with 18 bases separating them. Germline-derived CDR1 and CDR2 are SGHNT and YYREEE (reference sequence).

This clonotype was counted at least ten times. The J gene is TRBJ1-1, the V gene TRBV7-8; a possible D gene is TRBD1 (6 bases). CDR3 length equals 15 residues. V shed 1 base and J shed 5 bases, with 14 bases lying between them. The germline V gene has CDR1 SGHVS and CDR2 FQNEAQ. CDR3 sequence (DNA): TGTGCCAGCAGCTTAGTATTACAGGGATGGACTGAAGCTTTCTTT. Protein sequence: CASSLVLQGWTEAFF.

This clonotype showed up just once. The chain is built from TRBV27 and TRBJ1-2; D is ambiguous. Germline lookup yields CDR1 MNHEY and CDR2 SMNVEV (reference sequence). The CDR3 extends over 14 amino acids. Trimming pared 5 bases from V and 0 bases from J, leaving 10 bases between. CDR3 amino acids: CASSHQGANYGYTF. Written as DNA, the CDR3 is TGTGCCAGCAGTCACCAAGGAGCTAACTATGGCTACACCTTC.

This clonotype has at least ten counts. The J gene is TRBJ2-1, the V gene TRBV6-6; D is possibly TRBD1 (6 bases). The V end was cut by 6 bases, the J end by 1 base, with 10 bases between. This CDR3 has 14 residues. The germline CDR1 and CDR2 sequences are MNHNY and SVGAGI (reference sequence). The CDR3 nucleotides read TGTGCCAGCAGGGCCGGGACATCCTACAATGAGCAGTTCTTC. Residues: CASRAGTSYNEQFF.